This T cell receptor beta chain was retrieved from a study of PD-1 blockade in classical Hodgkin lymphoma. This CDR3 has 15 residues. Per germline, CDR1 SGHRS and CDR2 YFSETQ. With 4 bases removed from V and 3 bases from J, the gap between germline ends came to 17 bases. This clone came up a few times. Time point reported: cycle 4 day 1 (C4D1), after less than 7 weeks of nivolumab. Every patient relapsed after autologous stem cell transplantation, and brentuximab vedotin exposure varied. From thawed PBMCs, magnetic negative selection was used to isolate the CD8+ T cells. Using immunoSEQ multiplex PCR, the repertoire was profiled, and TCRdb retains in-frame clones only, with some absent. This sample carries roughly 10,000 clones, under 80% of them seen once, and the ten largest clones take 10%.

This receptor was identified in a human donor with classical Hodgkin lymphoma. Sequenced material: CD8+ T cells from blood, taken before the fourth cycle of nivolumab. V and J are TRBV5-1 and TRBJ2-7; the D gene could be TRBD1 or TRBD2 (5 bases each). CDR3 protein: CASSLTRGSGYEQYF. The CDR3, as DNA: TGCGCCAGCAGCCTAACCCGGGGCTCCGGCTACGAGCAGTACTTC.